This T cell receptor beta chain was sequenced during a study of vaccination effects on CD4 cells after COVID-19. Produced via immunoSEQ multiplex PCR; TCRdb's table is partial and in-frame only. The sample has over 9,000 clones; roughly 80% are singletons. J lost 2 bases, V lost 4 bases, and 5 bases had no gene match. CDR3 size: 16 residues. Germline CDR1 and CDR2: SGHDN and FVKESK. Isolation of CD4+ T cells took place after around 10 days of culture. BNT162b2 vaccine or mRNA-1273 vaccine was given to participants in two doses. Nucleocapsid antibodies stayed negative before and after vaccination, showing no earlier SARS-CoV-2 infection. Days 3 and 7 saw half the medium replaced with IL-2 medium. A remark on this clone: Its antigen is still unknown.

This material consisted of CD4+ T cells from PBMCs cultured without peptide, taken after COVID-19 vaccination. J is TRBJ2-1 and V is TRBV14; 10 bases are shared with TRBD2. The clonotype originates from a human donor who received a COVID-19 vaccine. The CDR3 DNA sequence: TGTGCCAGCAGCCTCCGGACTAGCGGAACCTACAATGAGCAGTTCTTC. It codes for CASSLRTSGTYNEQFF.